This passage covers 12 T cell receptor beta chains from one sample sequenced in a study of Graves' ophthalmopathy and Graves' hyperthyroidism. Using RNA transcripts, the TCR beta CDR3 regions were amplified. A first-round RT-PCR used HTBI primers, followed by a second-round multiplex PCR. TCRdb redid the calling of the multiplex PCR reads with MiXCR, one entry per CDR3 protein. The table shows some 350,000 distinct CDR3 sequences, with about a sixth occurring only once. The sequencing sample was made of peripheral blood. The receptors here all came from an adult woman with stable Graves' hyperthyroidism.

This clonotype was detected many times. This sequence joins TRBV29-1 and TRBJ1-2; D gene ambiguous. The CDR3 consists of 13 residues. Deletions cut 7 bases from V and 2 bases from J, with 14 bases between. Looked up from germline, CDR1 is SQVTM and CDR2 is ANQGSEA. CDR3 amino acids: CSADAPANYGYTF. The CDR3 bases are TGCAGCGCCGACGCTCCAGCCAACTATGGCTACACCTTC.

Points on this clonotype: A much more abundant neighbour one base away suggests this may be a read error. J is TRBJ2-5 and V is TRBV10-3; the D gene could be TRBD1 or TRBD2 (5 bases each). This CDR3 has 12 amino acids. The germline V gene has CDR1 ENHRY and CDR2 SYGVKD. The CDR3 bases are TGTGCCATCAGTGCTAGCAGGGAGATCCAGTACTTC. Its protein product is CAISASREIQYF.

This clonotype was seen at least ten times. This sequence joins TRBV12-3 or TRBV12-4 and TRBJ1-2, with D hard to call. The CDR3 length is 12 residues. V lost 1 base and J 8 bases, leaving 8 bases between the germline ends. CDR3 loop: CASSLGGTGYTF. Here the CDR3 DNA reads TGTGCCAGCAGTTTAGGTGGCACCGGCTACACCTTC.

This clonotype was seen repeatedly, ten times or more. The rearrangement links TRBV27 to TRBJ1-2; possibly TRBD1 for D (6 bases). The CDR3 totals 13 residues. The germline V gene encodes CDR1 MNHEY and CDR2 SMNVEV (reference sequence). V lost 3 bases and J 8 bases, leaving 13 bases between the germline ends. The CDR3 protein is CASSFQQGGGYTF. CDR3 DNA: TGTGCCAGCAGTTTCCAACAGGGAGGAGGCTACACCTTC.

The table lists this clonotype with many counts. The chain employs TRBV27 and TRBJ2-7; perhaps D is TRBD1 or TRBD2 (5 bases each). CDR1 is MNHEY and CDR2 is SMNVEV in the germline V gene (reference sequence). This CDR3 comprises 15 residues. The ends were cut back, 6 bases at V and 3 bases at J, with 18 bases in the middle. CDR3 loop: CASSRDGSPGYEQYF. CDR3 nucleotide sequence: TGTGCCAGCAGCCGGGACGGGTCCCCCGGCTACGAGCAGTACTTC.

In this sample, this clonotype turned up many times. The chain uses TRBV7-8 and TRBJ2-6; 7 nucleotides match TRBD2. This CDR3 has 14 amino acids. With V trimmed by 10 bases and J by 3 bases, 6 bases remained unmatched. Germline CDR1 reads SGHVS; CDR2 reads FQNEAQ. The CDR3 bases are TGTGCCAATACAGCGGGGCGTGGGGCCAACGTCCTGACTTTC. Translating gives CANTAGRGANVLTF.

This chain uses TRBV7-3 with TRBJ1-1, with TRBD1 matching 10 bases. Germline values: CDR1 SGHTA, CDR2 FQGTGA. The V and J ends lost 7 bases and 6 bases, in that order; junction bases with no gene match: 8. The CDR3 has 14 amino acids. The CDR3, as DNA: TGTGCCAGCACCGCGACAGGGGGCTTATCTGAAGCTTTCTTT. Protein: CASTATGGLSEAFF. The whole variable domain, filled in from reference TRBV7-3 and TRBJ1-1, reads GAGVSQTPSNKVTEKGKYVELRCDPISGHTALYWYRQSLGQGPEFLIYFQGTGAADDSGLPNDRFFAVRPEGSVSTLKIQRTERGDSAVYLCASTATGGLSEAFFGQGTRLTVV.

This clonotype was observed many times. This could be a read error, since a much larger clone is one nucleotide away. Since no conserved phenylalanine or tryptophan closes the CDR3, a read error is the likely cause. The chain recombines TRBV12-3 or TRBV12-4 with TRBJ2-5; possibly TRBD1 for D (5 bases). Deletions cut 2 bases from V and 5 bases from J, with 9 bases between. CDR3 size: 13 residues. CDR3 sequence: CASSLKGYETQYL. The CDR3 DNA reads TGTGCCAGCAGTTTAAAGGGGTATGAGACCCAGTACCTC.

This clonotype was seen many times. The J gene is TRBJ2-4, the V gene TRBV7-3; D perhaps matches TRBD2 (5 bases). The V end lost 4 bases, the J end lost 7 bases, and 11 bases lay between the germline ends. The CDR3 covers 13 residues. Germline V CDR1 and CDR2: SGHTA, FQGTGA. The CDR3 protein is CASSSGNGNIQYF. CDR3 bases: TGTGCCAGCAGCTCCGGGAACGGGAACATTCAGTACTTC.

About this clonotype itself: The junction departs from the called germline gene at one end, perhaps through a read error. The chain is built from TRBV7-3 and TRBJ2-5; 7 bases line up with TRBD2. The CDR3 is made up of 13 amino acids. Germline-derived CDR1 and CDR2 are SGHTA and FQGTGA. CDR3 amino acids: CASSSSGTETLYF. The CDR3 DNA reads as TGTGCCAGCAGCTCAAGCGGGACGGAGACCCTGTACTTC.

This clonotype appeared many times. A read error is possible here, since a much larger clone lies one base away. This chain joins TRBV29-1 and TRBJ1-2; D call uncertain. The CDR3 sequence is 17 residues long. Germline V gives CDR1 SQVTM, CDR2 ANQGSEA. The CDR3 DNA reads as TGCAACGTTGTTGAAGTGGCCGGCGGAGGAGGGAGGTTTGGCTACACCTTC. It is translated as CNVVEVAGGGGRFGYTF.

The chain recombines TRBV29-1 with TRBJ1-2, with D perhaps TRBD1 (5 bases). V was pared by 4 bases and J by 4 bases, with 7 bases between. The CDR3 is 11 residues long. Germline values: CDR1 SQVTM, CDR2 ANQGSEA. CDR3 DNA sequence: TGCAGCGTTGTCGGGACCTATGGCTACACCTTC. Residues: CSVVGTYGYTF.